The 12 T cell receptor beta chains reported below all come from one sample, sequenced in a study of CD8 T cells in Susac syndrome. Random hexamers served to reverse transcribe about 0.5 to 1 ug RNA. From the immunoSEQ multiplex PCR reads, TCRdb called clonotypes with MiXCR, one entry per CDR3 protein. The repertoire includes about 130,000 distinct CDR3 sequences, more than 90% of them detected once, and more than 0.095% sits in the top ten. The sequenced material came from CD4+ T cells from PBMCs. These receptors were collected from a human donor in good health.

This chain joins TRBV5-1 and TRBJ2-1; 11 bases are a match to TRBD1. Germline V CDR1 and CDR2: SGHRS, YFSETQ. V trimming: 4 bases; J trimming: 8 bases; junction bases outside the gene matches: 5. The CDR3 runs to 14 residues. DNA for the CDR3: TGCGCCAGCAGCCAGGGACAGGGGGTCGATGAGCAGTTCTTC. Protein sequence: CASSQGQGVDEQFF.

This clonotype was detected once. The gene calls are TRBV6-6 and TRBJ2-7, with D unclear. The CDR3 extends over 14 amino acids. V was shortened by 7 bases and J by 1 base, with 14 bases between the two germline ends. CDR1 and CDR2 (germline): MNHNY, SVGAGI (reference sequence). The CDR3 sequence is CASKIVPESYEQYF. In nucleotides, the CDR3 is TGTGCCAGCAAAATCGTGCCAGAGTCCTACGAGCAGTACTTC.

The chain carries TRBV5-1 and TRBJ2-6; D uncertain. The CDR3 is 16 residues long. Trimming cost V 2 bases and J 2 bases, with 11 bases left between them. Germline V gene lookup returns CDR1 SGHRS and CDR2 YFSETQ. The CDR3 DNA follows: TGCGCCAGCAGCTTAAGAGAAGTTGCTGGGGCCAACGTCCTGACTTTC. This encodes CASSLREVAGANVLTF.

V usage is TRBV29-1 and J usage is TRBJ1-2; D is unresolved. Germline-derived CDR1 and CDR2 are SQVTM and ANQGSEA. The CDR3 consists of 12 residues. Trimming pared 2 bases from V and 2 bases from J, leaving 6 bases between. The CDR3 is CSVEPSNYGYTF. The CDR3 nucleotides are TGCAGCGTTGAACCCTCCAACTATGGCTACACCTTC.

This chain connects TRBV12-3 or TRBV12-4 to TRBJ1-4; possible D gene TRBD1, 5 bases. The CDR3 runs to 15 residues. V lost 4 bases to trimming and J lost 3 bases, with 12 bases between them. The CDR3 loop is CASSSSGRPNEKLFF. The CDR3 coding sequence is TGTGCCAGCAGTTCCTCAGGGAGGCCTAATGAAAAACTGTTTTTT.

The chain uses TRBV6-1 and TRBJ2-7, with a tentative D call TRBD1 (6 bases). The germline V and J ends were trimmed by 4 bases and 3 bases, with 10 bases remaining between them. Germline V gives CDR1 MNHNS, CDR2 SASEGT. The CDR3 is 13 residues long. Here the CDR3 reads CASSVRDNYEQYF. DNA of the CDR3: TGTGCCAGCAGTGTCCGGGACAACTACGAGCAGTACTTC.

The rearrangement joins TRBV28 to TRBJ2-6, with 7 bases that match TRBD1. The CDR3 is 17 residues long. The germline V gene has CDR1 MDHEN and CDR2 SYDVKM. Trimming removed 1 base from V and 0 bases from J; junction bases left unmatched: 3. The DNA of the CDR3 is TGTGCCAGCAGTTTATTGGGACAGAGCTCTGGGGCCAACGTCCTGACTTTC. Its protein is CASSLLGQSSGANVLTF.

This chain joins TRBV5-1 and TRBJ1-5; tentatively, D is TRBD1 (5 bases). V was shortened by 0 bases and J by 2 bases, with 9 bases between the two germline ends. Germline CDR1 SGHRS, CDR2 YFSETQ. This CDR3 is built from 15 residues. The CDR3 nucleotides are TGCGCCAGCAGCTTGGTAGGGGACCGCAATCAGCCCCAGCATTTT. It specifies CASSLVGDRNQPQHF. Supplemented by reference TRBV5-1 and TRBJ1-5, the full variable domain reads KAGVTQTPRYLIKTRGQQVTLSCSPISGHRSVSWYQQTPGQGLQFLFEYFSETQRNKGNFPGRFSGRQFSNSRSEMNVSTLELGDSALYLCASSLVGDRNQPQHFGDGTRLSIL.

The chain recombines TRBV20-1 with TRBJ2-5, with 9 bases fitting TRBD2. This CDR3 is built from 17 residues. Germline lookup yields CDR1 DFQATT and CDR2 SNEGSKA (reference sequence). V dropped 4 bases and J dropped 2; count of bases not matched to a gene: 14. This CDR3 reads CSATGGAGGTSQETQYF. CDR3 nucleotide sequence: TGCAGTGCTACCGGAGGAGCGGGAGGAACCTCACAAGAGACCCAGTACTTC.

This clonotype was seen only once. This chain uses TRBV5-1 with TRBJ2-3; D perhaps matches TRBD2 (6 bases). The CDR3 spans 15 residues. CDR1 SGHRS and CDR2 YFSETQ come from the germline V gene. The V gene lost 0 bases and the J gene lost 2 bases, with 10 bases spanning the gap. CDR3 region: CASSLGAGPTDTQYF. CDR3 bases: TGCGCCAGCAGCTTGGGAGCGGGCCCCACAGATACGCAGTATTTT.

J is TRBJ1-4 and V is TRBV2; 7 nucleotides align to TRBD1. CDR1 and CDR2 from the germline V gene are SNHLY and FYNNEI. The CDR3 length is 12 residues. V lost 6 bases and J lost 5; bases outside the gene matches: 0. The CDR3 DNA follows: TGTGCCAGCAGGACAGGGAATGAAAAACTGTTTTTT. It encodes CASRTGNEKLFF.

The chain carries TRBV4-1 and TRBJ2-7; 9 nucleotides line up with TRBD1. This CDR3 comprises 14 residues. Germline V gene sequence: CDR1 MGHRA, CDR2 YSYEKL. The trim removed 4 bases at V and 6 bases at J, leaving 7 bases unmatched. This chain's CDR3 is CASSRSGTGIEQYF. CDR3 DNA: TGCGCCAGCAGCCGATCCGGGACAGGGATCGAGCAGTACTTC.